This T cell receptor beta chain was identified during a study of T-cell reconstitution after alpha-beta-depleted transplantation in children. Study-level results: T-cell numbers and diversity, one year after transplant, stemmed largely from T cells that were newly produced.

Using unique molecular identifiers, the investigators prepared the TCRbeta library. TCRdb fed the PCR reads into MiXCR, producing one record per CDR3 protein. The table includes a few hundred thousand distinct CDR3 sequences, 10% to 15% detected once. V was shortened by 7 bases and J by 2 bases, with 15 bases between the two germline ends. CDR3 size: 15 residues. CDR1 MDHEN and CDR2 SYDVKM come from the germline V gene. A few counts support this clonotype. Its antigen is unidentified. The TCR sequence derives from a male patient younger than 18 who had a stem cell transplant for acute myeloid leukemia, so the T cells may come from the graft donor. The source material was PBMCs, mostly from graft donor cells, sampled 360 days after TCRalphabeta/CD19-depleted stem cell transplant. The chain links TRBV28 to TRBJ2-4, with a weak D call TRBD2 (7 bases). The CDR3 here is CASILGRGPKNIQYF. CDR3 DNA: TGTGCCAGCATCCTGGGGCGGGGGCCCAAAAACATTCAGTACTTC.